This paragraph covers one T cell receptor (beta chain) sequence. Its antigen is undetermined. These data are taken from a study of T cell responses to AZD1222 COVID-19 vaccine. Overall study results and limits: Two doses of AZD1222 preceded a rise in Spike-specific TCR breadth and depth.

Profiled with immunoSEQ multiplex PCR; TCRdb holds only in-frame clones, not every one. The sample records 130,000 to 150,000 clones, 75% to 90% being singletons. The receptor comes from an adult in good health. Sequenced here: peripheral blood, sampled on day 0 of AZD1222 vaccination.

The CDR3 loop reads CASSDSDTGELFF. The DNA of the CDR3 is TGTGCCAGCAGTGACTCGGACACCGGGGAGCTGTTTTTT. This sequence joins TRBV6-4 and TRBJ2-2, with D unclear. The CDR3 has 13 residues. Germline V gives CDR1 MRHNA, CDR2 SNTAGT. V was pared by 0 bases and J by 3 bases, with 2 bases between.